Listed below are T cell receptor beta chains from one sample, sequenced in a study of blood T cells in healthy people across ages. TCRdb redid the calling of the 5' RACE reads with MiXCR, one entry per CDR3 protein. The data hold roughly 1.9 million distinct CDR3 sequences, with roughly two fifths observed a single time. Material for sequencing was blood. These receptors originate from a human donor in good health. Each CDR3 is given with its conserved first and last residue. The D gene is left open where the match is weak. Some rows mark clone size as missing; the rest say once, few, many or name a class of expanded clone.

>TRBJ2-7|.|TRBV28|.
CASRLGVGSYEQYF
TGTGCCAGCAGGTTAGGGGTTGGCTCCTACGAGCAGTACTTC
>TRBJ2-2|TRBD1|TRBV25-1|.
CASRPGTGASTGELFF
TGTGCCAGCCGTCCCGGGACAGGGGCCTCCACCGGGGAGCTGTTTTTT
>TRBJ1-2|.|TRBV29-1|few
CSVEATGHGYTF
TGCAGCGTTGAAGCCACGGGCCATGGCTACACCTTC
>TRBJ1-2|TRBD1|TRBV6-5|.
CASSQTRDRDGYTF
TGTGCCAGCAGCCAAACCCGGGACAGGGACGGCTACACCTTC
>TRBJ2-1|TRBD1|TRBV20-1|.
CSVGTGGGSDEQFF
TGCAGTGTAGGGACAGGGGGCGGATCGGATGAGCAGTTCTTC
>TRBJ2-7|.|TRBV6-5|few
CASSLLRGSPYEQYF
TGTGCCAGCAGCCTCCTCAGGGGCTCACCCTACGAGCAGTACTTC
>TRBJ2-7|.|TRBV12-3/TRBV12-4|.
CASRYSGQAEQYF
TGTGCCAGCAGGTACAGTGGGCAGGCGGAGCAGTACTTC
>TRBJ2-1|.|TRBV3-1|.
CASSQDTTSYNEQFF
TGTGCCAGCAGCCAAGACACTACCTCCTACAATGAGCAGTTCTTC
>TRBJ2-7|TRBD1|TRBV12-3/TRBV12-4|.
CASGLRGGARYEQYF
TGTGCCAGCGGTTTAAGAGGGGGCGCTAGGTACGAGCAGTACTTC
>TRBJ2-5|TRBD2|TRBV7-3|few
CASSASGGVGETQYF
TGTGCCAGCAGCGCTAGCGGGGGGGTTGGTGAGACCCAGTACTTC
>TRBJ2-7|.|TRBV20-1|.
CSAPRALGVEQYF
TGCAGTGCGCCCCGGGCCCTCGGGGTCGAGCAGTACTTC
>TRBJ1-1|TRBD1|TRBV9|few
CASSARVAGQGVTEAFF
TGTGCCAGCAGCGCCCGGGTCGCCGGACAGGGGGTCACTGAAGCTTTCTTT
>TRBJ2-6|.|TRBV4-3|.
CASSQEIRTGANVLTF
TGCGCCAGCAGCCAAGAGATTCGAACTGGGGCCAACGTCCTGACTTTC
>TRBJ1-3|.|TRBV3-1|.
CASSRATSGNTIYF
TGTGCCAGCAGCCGGGCGACATCTGGAAACACCATATATTTT
>TRBJ2-4|.|TRBV4-3|few
CASSQELRGSGRYF
TGCGCCAGCAGCCAAGAACTCCGAGGGAGCGGGCGGTACTTC
>TRBJ1-1|TRBD1|TRBV9|.
CASSLGDSPTEAFF
TGTGCCAGCAGCCTAGGGGACAGTCCGACTGAAGCTTTCTTT
>TRBJ2-7|TRBD1|TRBV20-1|.
CSATFRDRGYEQYF
TGCAGTGCTACATTCAGGGACAGGGGTTACGAGCAGTACTTC
>TRBJ2-3|TRBD1|TRBV25-1|.
CASSDYGTGYTDTQYF
TGTGCCAGCAGTGATTATGGGACAGGGTACACAGATACGCAGTATTTT
>TRBJ2-5|.|TRBV27|few
CASRQHGRYQETQYF
TGTGCCAGCAGACAACACGGTCGGTACCAAGAGACCCAGTACTTC
>TRBJ1-1|.|TRBV28|once
CASTPPGAFF
TGTGCCAGTACACCACCGGGAGCTTTCTTT
>TRBJ2-5|.|TRBV6-2/TRBV6-3|few
CASSATHPWETQYF
TGTGCCAGCAGCGCGACTCATCCGTGGGAGACCCAGTACTTC
>TRBJ2-2|TRBD1|TRBV3-1|.
CASSQDQGLTGVHTGELFF
TGTGCCAGCAGCCAAGATCAGGGCCTAACAGGGGTTCACACCGGGGAGCTGTTTTTT
>TRBJ2-7|.|TRBV5-6|few
CASSWGAGGNEQYF
TGTGCCAGCAGCTGGGGGGCAGGTGGCAACGAGCAGTACTTC
>TRBJ1-6|.|TRBV7-2|.
CASSPRAGATNSPLHF
TGTGCCAGCAGCCCACGTGCAGGGGCCACCAATTCACCCCTCCACTTT
>TRBJ1-2|.|TRBV20-1|few
CSARNSGQGDGYTF
TGCAGTGCTAGGAACTCCGGGCAGGGCGATGGCTACACCTTC
>TRBJ2-3|.|TRBV7-9|.
CASSQRARSTDTQYF
TGTGCCAGCAGCCAACGGGCAAGGAGCACAGATACGCAGTATTTT
>TRBJ2-5|.|TRBV29-1|few
CSVAGQNQETQYF
TGCAGCGTCGCAGGACAGAACCAAGAGACCCAGTACTTC
>TRBJ2-7|.|TRBV7-7|.
CASSLGRLGQGYEQYF
TGTGCCAGCAGCTTAGGACGGTTGGGGCAGGGCTACGAGCAGTACTTC